This TCR beta chain was found in a study of T cell responses to AZD1222 COVID-19 vaccine. Study results and caveats: All repertoire sampling was performed exclusively after the peak T cell response.

Generated by immunoSEQ multiplex PCR, the TCRdb table keeps only in-frame clones and is missing some. The sample has some 90,000 clones, roughly 85% seen once. The V gene's germline CDR1 is LNHDA and CDR2 SQIVND (reference sequence). This CDR3 contains 15 residues. Trimming stripped 3 bases from V and 0 bases from J, with 12 bases between. This clone was counted once. Its specificity is unknown. The specimen comprised peripheral blood, sampled on day 0 of AZD1222 vaccination. The source is an adult in good health. This rearrangement joins TRBV19 to TRBJ2-7; weak D call: TRBD1 (6 bases). The CDR3 loop reads CASSILTGSSYEQYF. The DNA for the CDR3 is TGTGCCAGTAGTATCCTTACAGGGAGCTCCTACGAGCAGTACTTC.